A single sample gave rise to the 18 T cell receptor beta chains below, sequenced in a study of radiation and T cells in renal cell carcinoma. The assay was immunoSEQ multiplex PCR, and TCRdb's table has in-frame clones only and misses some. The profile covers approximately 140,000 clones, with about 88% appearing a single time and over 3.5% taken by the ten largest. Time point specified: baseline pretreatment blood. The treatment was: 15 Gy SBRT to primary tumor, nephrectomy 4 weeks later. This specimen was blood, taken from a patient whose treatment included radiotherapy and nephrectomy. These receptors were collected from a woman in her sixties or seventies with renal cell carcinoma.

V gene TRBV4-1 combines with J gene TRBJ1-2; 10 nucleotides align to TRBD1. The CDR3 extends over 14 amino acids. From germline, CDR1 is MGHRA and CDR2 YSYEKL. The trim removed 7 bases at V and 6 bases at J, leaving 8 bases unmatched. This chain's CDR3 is CASKPPGQGNGYTF. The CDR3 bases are TGCGCCAGCAAGCCACCGGGACAGGGGAATGGCTACACCTTC.

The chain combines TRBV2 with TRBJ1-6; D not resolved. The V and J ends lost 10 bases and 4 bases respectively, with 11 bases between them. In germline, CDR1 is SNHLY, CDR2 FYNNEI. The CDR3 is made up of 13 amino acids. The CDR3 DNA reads TGTGCCACCCTCGCAAGGTATAATTCACCCCTCCACTTT. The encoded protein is CATLARYNSPLHF. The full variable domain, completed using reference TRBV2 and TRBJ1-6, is EPEVTQTPSHQVTQMGQEVILRCVPISNHLYFYWYRQILGQKVEFLVSFYNNEISEKSEIFDDQFSVERPDGSNFTLKIRSTKLEDSAMYFCATLARYNSPLHFGNGTRLTVT.

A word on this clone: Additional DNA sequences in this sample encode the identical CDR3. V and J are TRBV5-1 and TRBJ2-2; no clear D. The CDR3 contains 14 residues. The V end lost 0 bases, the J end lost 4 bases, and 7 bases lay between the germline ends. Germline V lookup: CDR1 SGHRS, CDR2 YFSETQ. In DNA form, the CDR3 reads TGCGCCAGCAGCTTGGACAGAGGCACCGGGGAGCTGTTTTTT. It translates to CASSLDRGTGELFF.

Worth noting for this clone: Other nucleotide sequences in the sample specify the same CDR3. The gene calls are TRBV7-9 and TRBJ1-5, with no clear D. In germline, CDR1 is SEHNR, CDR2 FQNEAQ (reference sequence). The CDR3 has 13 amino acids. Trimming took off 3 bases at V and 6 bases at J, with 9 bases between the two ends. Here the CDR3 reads CASSFGEGQPQHF. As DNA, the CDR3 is TGTGCCAGCAGCTTCGGGGAAGGTCAGCCCCAGCATTTT.

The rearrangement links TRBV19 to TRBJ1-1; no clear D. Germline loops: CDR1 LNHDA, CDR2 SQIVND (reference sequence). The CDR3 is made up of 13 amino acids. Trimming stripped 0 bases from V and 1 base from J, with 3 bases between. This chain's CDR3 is CASSIDGNTEAFF. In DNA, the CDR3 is TGTGCCAGTAGTATAGATGGGAACACTGAAGCTTTCTTT.

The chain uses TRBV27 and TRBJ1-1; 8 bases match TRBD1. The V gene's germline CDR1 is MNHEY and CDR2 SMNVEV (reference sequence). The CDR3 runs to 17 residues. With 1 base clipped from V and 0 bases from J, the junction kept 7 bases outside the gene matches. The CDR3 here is CASSLFRTGGLNTEAFF. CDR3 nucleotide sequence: TGTGCCAGCAGTTTATTCCGTACAGGGGGTCTGAACACTGAAGCTTTCTTT.

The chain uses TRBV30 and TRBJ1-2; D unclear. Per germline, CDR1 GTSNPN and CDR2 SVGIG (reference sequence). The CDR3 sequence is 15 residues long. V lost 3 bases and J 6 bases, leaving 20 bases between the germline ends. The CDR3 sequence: CAWRSPILLPDGYTF. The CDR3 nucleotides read TGTGCCTGGAGATCTCCGATACTCCTCCCCGATGGCTACACCTTC.

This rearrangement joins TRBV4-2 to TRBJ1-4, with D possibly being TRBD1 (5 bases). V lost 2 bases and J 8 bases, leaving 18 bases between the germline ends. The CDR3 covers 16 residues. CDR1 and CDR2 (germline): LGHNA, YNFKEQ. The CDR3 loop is CASSQPRTSKEEKLFF. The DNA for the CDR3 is TGTGCCAGCAGCCAACCCCGGACATCCAAGGAGGAAAAACTGTTTTTT.

The CDR3 DNA follows: TGTGCCAGCAGCTTATCCCCGGACGGAACCTACGAGCAGTACTTC. It is translated as CASSLSPDGTYEQYF. The gene calls are TRBV7-3 and TRBJ2-7; D uncertain. Germline V lookup: CDR1 SGHTA, CDR2 FQGTGA. The germline V and J ends were trimmed by 2 bases and 2 bases, with 13 bases remaining between them. CDR3 length: 15 amino acids.

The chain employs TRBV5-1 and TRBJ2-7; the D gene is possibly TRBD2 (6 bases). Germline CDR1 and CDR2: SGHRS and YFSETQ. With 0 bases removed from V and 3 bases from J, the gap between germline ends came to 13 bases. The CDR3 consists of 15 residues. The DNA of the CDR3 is TGCGCCAGCAGCTTGGTGGAGGGGCTGCACTACGAGCAGTACTTC. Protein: CASSLVEGLHYEQYF.

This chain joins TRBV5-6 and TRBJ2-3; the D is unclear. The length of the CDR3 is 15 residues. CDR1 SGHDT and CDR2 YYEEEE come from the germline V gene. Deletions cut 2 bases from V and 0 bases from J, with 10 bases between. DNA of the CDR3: TGTGCCAGCAGCTTATCTGGACGCAGCACAGATACGCAGTATTTT. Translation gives CASSLSGRSTDTQYF.

The CDR3 nucleotides read TGTGCCAGCAGCTTCCCCACGGGGGGCAGGAGTGAGCAGTTCTTC. Protein sequence: CASSFPTGGRSEQFF. The gene calls are TRBV7-9 and TRBJ2-1, with D maybe TRBD2 (7 bases). The CDR3 has 15 residues. Trimming stripped 3 bases from V and 9 bases from J, with 18 bases between. Per the germline V gene, CDR1 is SEHNR and CDR2 is FQNEAQ (reference sequence).

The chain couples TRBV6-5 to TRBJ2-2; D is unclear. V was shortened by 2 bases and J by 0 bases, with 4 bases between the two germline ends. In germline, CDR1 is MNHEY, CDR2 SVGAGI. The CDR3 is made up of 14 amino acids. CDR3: CASSYVTNTGELFF. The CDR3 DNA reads TGTGCCAGCAGTTACGTCACGAACACCGGGGAGCTGTTTTTT.

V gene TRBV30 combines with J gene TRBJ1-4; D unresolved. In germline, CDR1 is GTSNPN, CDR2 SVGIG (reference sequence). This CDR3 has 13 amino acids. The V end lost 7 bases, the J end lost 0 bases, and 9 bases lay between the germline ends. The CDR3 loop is CASSGATNEKLFF. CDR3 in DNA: TGTGCCTCCTCAGGTGCAACTAATGAAAAACTGTTTTTT.

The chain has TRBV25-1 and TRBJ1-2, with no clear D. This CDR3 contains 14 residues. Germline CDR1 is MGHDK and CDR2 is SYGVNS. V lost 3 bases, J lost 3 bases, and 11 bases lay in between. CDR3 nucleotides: TGTGCCAGCAGTGAGCCTTCACAGCACTATGGCTACACCTTC. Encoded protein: CASSEPSQHYGYTF.

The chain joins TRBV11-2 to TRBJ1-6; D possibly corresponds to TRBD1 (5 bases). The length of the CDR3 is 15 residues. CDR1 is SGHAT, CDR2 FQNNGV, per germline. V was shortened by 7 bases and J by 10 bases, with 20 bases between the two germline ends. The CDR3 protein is CASNSGGAPRSPLHF. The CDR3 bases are TGTGCCAGCAACTCGGGAGGGGCCCCTCGGTCACCCCTCCACTTT. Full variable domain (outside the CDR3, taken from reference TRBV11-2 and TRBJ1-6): EAGVAQSPRYKIIEKRQSVAFWCNPISGHATLYWYQQILGQGPKLLIQFQNNGVVDDSQLPKDRFSAERLKGVDSTLKIQPAKLEDSAVYLCASNSGGAPRSPLHFGNGTRLTVT.

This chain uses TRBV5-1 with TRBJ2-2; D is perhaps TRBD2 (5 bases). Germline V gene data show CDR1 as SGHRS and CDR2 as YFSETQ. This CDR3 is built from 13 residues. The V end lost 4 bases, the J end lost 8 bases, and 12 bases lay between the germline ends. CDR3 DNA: TGCGCCAGCAGCATTCCTAGCACGGGGGAGCTGTTTTTT. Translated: CASSIPSTGELFF.

CDR3: CASSPDRYYGYTF. The CDR3 nucleotides read TGTGCCAGCAGCCCGGACAGGTACTATGGCTACACCTTC. The genes are TRBV5-6 and TRBJ1-2; 7 positions agree with TRBD1. There are 13 residues in the CDR3. The V gene end was trimmed by 4 bases and the J gene end by 3 bases; junction bases not matched to a gene: 3. Germline loops: CDR1 SGHDT, CDR2 YYEEEE.